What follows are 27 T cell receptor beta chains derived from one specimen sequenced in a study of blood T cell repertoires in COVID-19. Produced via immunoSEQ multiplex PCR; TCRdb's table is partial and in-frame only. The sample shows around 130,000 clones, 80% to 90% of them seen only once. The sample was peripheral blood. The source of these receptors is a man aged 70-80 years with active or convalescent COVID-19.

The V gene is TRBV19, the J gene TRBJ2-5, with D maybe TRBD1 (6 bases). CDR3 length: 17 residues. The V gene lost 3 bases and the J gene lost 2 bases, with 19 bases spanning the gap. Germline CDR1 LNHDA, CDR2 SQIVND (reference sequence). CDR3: CASSIGTAGVGQETQYF. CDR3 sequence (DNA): TGTGCCAGTAGTATCGGGACCGCAGGGGTGGGTCAAGAGACCCAGTACTTC.

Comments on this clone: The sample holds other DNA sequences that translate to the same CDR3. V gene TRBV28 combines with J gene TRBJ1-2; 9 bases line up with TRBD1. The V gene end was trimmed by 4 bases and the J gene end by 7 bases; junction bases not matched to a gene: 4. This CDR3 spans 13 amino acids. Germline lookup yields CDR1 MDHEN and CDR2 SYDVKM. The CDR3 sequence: CASSSGQGGGYTF. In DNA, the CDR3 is TGTGCCAGCAGTTCGGGACAGGGTGGTGGCTACACCTTC.

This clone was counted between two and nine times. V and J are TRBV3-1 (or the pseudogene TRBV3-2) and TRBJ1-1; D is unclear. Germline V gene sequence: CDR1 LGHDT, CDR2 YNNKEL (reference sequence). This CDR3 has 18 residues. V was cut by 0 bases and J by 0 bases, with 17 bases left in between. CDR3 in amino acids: CASSQERWVGQLNTEAFF. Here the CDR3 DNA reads TGTGCCAGCAGCCAAGAGAGGTGGGTAGGCCAGTTGAACACTGAAGCTTTCTTT.

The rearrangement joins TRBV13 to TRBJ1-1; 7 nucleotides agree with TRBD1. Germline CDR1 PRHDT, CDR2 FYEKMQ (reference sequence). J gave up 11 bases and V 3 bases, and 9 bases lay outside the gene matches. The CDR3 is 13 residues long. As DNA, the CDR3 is TGTGCCAGCAGCTTCGGGCAGGGGGAAAAGGCTTTCTTT. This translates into CASSFGQGEKAFF.

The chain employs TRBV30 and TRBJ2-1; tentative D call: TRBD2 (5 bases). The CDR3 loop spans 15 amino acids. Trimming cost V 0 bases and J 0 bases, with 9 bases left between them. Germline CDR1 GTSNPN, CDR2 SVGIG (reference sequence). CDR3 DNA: TGTGCCTGGAGTGTACCGGGAAGCTCCTACAATGAGCAGTTCTTC. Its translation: CAWSVPGSSYNEQFF.

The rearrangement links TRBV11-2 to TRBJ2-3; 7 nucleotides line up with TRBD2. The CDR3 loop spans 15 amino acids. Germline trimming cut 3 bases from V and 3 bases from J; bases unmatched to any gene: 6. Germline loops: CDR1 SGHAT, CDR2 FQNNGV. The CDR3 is CASSFGRSETDTQYF. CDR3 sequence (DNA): TGTGCCAGCAGCTTCGGGAGGAGTGAAACAGATACGCAGTATTTT.

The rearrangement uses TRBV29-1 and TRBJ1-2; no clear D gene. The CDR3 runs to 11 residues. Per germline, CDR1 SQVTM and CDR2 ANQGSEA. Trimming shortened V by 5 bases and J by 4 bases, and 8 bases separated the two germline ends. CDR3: CSVSGVYGYTF. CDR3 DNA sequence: TGCAGCGTTTCCGGGGTCTATGGCTACACCTTC.

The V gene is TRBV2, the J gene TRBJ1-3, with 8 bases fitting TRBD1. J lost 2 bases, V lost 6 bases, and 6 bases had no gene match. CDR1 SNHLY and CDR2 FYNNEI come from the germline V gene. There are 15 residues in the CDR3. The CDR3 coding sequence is TGTGCCAGCAGGGACCGGACAGGGCCTGGAAACACCATATATTTT. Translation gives CASRDRTGPGNTIYF.

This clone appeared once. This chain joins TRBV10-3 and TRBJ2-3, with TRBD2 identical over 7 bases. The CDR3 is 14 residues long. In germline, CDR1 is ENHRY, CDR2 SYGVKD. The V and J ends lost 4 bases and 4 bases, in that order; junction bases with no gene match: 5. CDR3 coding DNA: TGTGCCATCAGTGTTGGGCGGGAGCCAGATACGCAGTATTTT. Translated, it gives CAISVGREPDTQYF.

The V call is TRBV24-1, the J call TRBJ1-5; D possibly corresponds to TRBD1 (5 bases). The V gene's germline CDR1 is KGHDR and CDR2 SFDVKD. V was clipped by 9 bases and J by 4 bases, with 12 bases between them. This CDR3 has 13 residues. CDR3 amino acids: CATSSGGNQPQHF. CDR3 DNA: TGTGCCACCTCGTCGGGGGGTAATCAGCCCCAGCATTTT.

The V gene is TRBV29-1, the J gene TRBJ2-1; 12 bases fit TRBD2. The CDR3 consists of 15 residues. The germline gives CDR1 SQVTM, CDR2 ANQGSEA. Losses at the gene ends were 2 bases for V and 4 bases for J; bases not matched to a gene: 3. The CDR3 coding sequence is TGCAGCGTTGAACCCCTAGCGGGAGGGTACAATGAGCAGTTCTTC. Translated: CSVEPLAGGYNEQFF.

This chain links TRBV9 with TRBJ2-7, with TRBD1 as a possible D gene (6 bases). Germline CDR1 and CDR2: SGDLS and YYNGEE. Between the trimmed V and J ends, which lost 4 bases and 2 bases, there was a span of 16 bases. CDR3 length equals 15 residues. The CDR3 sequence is CASSPRQVGTYEQYF. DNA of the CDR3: TGTGCCAGCAGCCCCCGACAGGTTGGGACCTACGAGCAGTACTTC.

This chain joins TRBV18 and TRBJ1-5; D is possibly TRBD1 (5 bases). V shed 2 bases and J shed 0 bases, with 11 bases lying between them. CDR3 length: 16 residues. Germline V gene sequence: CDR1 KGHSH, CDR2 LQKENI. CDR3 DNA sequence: TGTGCCAGCTCACCAGGGGCTCACCCTAGCAATCAGCCCCAGCATTTT. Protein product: CASSPGAHPSNQPQHF.

In DNA form, the CDR3 reads TGTGCCAGCAGCCCTCCGGCCAAAAACATTCAGTACTTC. It codes for CASSPPAKNIQYF. The rearrangement uses TRBV28 and TRBJ2-4; unclear D gene. CDR3 length: 13 amino acids. Germline lookup yields CDR1 MDHEN and CDR2 SYDVKM. With 6 bases removed from V and 1 base from J, the gap between germline ends came to 7 bases.

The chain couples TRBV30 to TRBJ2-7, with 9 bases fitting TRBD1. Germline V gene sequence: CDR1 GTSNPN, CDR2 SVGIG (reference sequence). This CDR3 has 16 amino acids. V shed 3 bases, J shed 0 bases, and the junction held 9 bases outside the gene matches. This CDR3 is CAWRPWGGQGSYEQYF. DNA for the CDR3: TGTGCCTGGAGGCCCTGGGGGGGACAGGGCTCCTACGAGCAGTACTTC.

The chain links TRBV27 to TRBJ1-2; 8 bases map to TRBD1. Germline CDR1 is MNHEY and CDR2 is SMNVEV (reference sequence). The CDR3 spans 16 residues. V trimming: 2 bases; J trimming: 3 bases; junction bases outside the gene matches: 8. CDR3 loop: CASSLRVKDRDYGYTF. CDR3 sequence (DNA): TGTGCCAGCAGTTTACGGGTAAAGGACAGGGACTATGGCTACACCTTC.

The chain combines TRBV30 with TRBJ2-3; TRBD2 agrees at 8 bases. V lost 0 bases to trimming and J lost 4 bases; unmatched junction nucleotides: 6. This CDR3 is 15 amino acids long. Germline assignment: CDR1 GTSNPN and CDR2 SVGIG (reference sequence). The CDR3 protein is CAWSVGSGSSDTQYF. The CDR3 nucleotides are TGTGCCTGGAGTGTAGGGAGCGGGAGTTCAGATACGCAGTATTTT.

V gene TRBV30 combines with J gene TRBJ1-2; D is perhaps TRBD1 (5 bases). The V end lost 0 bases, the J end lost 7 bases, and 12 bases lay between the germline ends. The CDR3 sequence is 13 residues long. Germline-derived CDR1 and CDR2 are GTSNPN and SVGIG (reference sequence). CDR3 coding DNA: TGTGCCTGGAGTGTAAAGGCAGGGTCTGGCTACACCTTC. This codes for CAWSVKAGSGYTF.

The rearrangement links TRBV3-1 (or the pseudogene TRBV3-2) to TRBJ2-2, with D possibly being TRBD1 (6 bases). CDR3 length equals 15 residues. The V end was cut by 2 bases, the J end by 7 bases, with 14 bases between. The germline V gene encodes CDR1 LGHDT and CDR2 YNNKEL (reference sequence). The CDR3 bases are TGTGCCAGCAGCCAACCGGGACAAGGTGGCGGGGAGCTGTTTTTT. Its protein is CASSQPGQGGGELFF.

The chain's CDR3 is CASLLAGVNEKLFF. CDR3 DNA: TGTGCCAGCCTCCTGGCAGGGGTTAACGAAAAACTGTTTTTT. This rearrangement joins TRBV28 to TRBJ1-4, with a weak D call TRBD1 (6 bases). Germline CDR1 and CDR2: MDHEN and SYDVKM. CDR3 length: 14 amino acids. The V gene lost 8 bases and the J gene lost 8 bases, with 18 bases spanning the gap. Together with reference TRBV28 and TRBJ1-4, the CDR3 gives the full variable domain: DVKVTQSSRYLVKRTGEKVFLECVQDMDHENMFWYRQDPGLGLRLIYFSYDVKMKEKGDIPEGYSVSREKKERFSLILESASTNQTSMYLCASLLAGVNEKLFFGSGTQLSVL.

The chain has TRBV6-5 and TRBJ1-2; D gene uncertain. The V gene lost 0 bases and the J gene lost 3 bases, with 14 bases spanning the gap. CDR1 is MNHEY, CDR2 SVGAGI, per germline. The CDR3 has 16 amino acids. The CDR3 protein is CASSYSGGAGDYGYTF. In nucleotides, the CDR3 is TGTGCCAGCAGTTACTCTGGAGGAGCCGGGGACTATGGCTACACCTTC.

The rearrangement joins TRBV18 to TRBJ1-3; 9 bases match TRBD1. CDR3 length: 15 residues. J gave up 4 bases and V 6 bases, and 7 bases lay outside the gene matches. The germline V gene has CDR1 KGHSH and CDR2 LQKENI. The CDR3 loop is CASSRQGDSGNTIYF. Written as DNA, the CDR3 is TGTGCCAGCTCCAGACAGGGGGATTCCGGAAACACCATATATTTT.

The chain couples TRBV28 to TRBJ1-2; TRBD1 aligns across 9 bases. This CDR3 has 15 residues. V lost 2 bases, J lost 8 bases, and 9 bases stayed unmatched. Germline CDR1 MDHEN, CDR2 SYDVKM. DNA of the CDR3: TGTGCCAGCAGTTTAGGGACAGGGCCCTGGCGCGGCTACACCTTC. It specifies CASSLGTGPWRGYTF.

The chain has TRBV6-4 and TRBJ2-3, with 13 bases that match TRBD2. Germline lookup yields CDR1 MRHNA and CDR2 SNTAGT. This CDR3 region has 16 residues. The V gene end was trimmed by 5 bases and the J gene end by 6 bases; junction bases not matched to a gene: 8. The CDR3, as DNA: TGTGCCAGCAGTTCCGGACTAGCGGGAGCTTCGGATACGCAGTATTTT. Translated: CASSSGLAGASDTQYF.

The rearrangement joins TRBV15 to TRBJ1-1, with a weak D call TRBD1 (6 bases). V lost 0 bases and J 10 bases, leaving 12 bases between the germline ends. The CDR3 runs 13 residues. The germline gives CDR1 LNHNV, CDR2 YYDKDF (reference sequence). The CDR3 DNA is TGTGCCACCAGCAGAGATGCCGGGGGGCTAGCTTTCTTT. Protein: CATSRDAGGLAFF. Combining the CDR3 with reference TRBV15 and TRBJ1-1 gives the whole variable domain DAMVIQNPRYQVTQFGKPVTLSCSQTLNHNVMYWYQQKSSQAPKLLFHYYDKDFNNEADTPDNFQSRRPNTSFCFLDIRSPGLGDTAMYLCATSRDAGGLAFFGQGTRLTVV.

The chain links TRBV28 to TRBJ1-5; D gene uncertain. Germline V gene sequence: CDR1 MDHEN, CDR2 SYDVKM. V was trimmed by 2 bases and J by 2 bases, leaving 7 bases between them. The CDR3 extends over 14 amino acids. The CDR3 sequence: CASSLVIGNQPQHF. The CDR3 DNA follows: TGTGCCAGCAGTTTAGTCATAGGCAATCAGCCCCAGCATTTT.

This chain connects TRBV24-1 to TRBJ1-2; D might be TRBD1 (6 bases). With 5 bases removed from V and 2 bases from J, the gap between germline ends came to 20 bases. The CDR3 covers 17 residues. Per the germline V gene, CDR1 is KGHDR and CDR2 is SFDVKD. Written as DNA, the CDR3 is TGTGCCACCAGTGGTTCGGCGACAGGCCCCGGGAACTATGGCTACACCTTC. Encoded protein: CATSGSATGPGNYGYTF.